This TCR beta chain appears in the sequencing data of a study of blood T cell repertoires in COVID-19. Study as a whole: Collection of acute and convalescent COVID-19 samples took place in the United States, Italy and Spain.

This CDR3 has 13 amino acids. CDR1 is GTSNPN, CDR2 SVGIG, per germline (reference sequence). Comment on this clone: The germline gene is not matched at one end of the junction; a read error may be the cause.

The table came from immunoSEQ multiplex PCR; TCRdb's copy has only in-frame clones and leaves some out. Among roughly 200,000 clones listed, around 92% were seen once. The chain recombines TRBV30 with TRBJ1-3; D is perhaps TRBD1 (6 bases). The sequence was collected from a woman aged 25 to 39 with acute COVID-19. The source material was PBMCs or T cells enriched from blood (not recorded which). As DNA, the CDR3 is TGTGGCTGGGGGGGGCAGGCTGGAAACACCATATATTTT. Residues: CGWGGQAGNTIYF.